Below are 18 T cell receptor beta chains sequenced from a single sample in a study of blood T cell repertoires in COVID-19. Sequenced by immunoSEQ multiplex PCR; TCRdb stores in-frame clones only, minus some. This repertoire shows under 300,000 clones, over 80% found once; its top ten account for 1.2%. What was sequenced was PBMCs or T cells enriched from blood (not recorded which). Source of these receptors: a human donor in a cohort exposed to, infected with or recovered from COVID-19 (not recorded which). The donor label of this sample is uncertain.

J is TRBJ2-2 and V is TRBV4-3, with TRBD2 identical over 7 bases. Trimming cost V 2 bases and J 1 base; bases outside gene matches: 4. This CDR3 spans 16 amino acids. Per the germline V gene, CDR1 is LGHNA and CDR2 is YSLEER. CDR3 sequence reads: CASSQQPGGNTGELFF. In nucleotides, the CDR3 is TGCGCCAGCAGCCAACAACCGGGGGGGAACACCGGGGAGCTGTTTTTT.

The genes are TRBV19 and TRBJ1-2; D unresolved. Between the trimmed V and J ends, which lost 4 bases and 0 bases, there was a span of 9 bases. From germline, CDR1 is LNHDA and CDR2 SQIVND (reference sequence). The CDR3 extends over 14 amino acids. The CDR3 DNA reads as TGTGCCAGTAGTACCTCCCCTCCTAACTATGGCTACACCTTC. It is translated as CASSTSPPNYGYTF.

The chain joins TRBV4-1 to TRBJ1-6, with TRBD1 matching over 7 bases. Germline V lookup: CDR1 MGHRA, CDR2 YSYEKL. V was pared by 1 base and J by 7 bases, with 10 bases of the junction left unmatched. The CDR3 length is 17 residues. CDR3 residues: CASSQGTIRGMNSPLHF. CDR3 DNA: TGCGCCAGCAGCCAAGGGACCATCAGGGGGATGAATTCACCCCTCCACTTT.

This chain connects TRBV6-5 to TRBJ1-1; perhaps TRBD1 as D (5 bases). The CDR3 runs to 13 residues. V dropped 9 bases and J dropped 3 bases, with 14 bases sitting between them. The germline V gene encodes CDR1 MNHEY and CDR2 SVGAGI. The CDR3 DNA reads as TGTGCCAGTAGTCGGGGGATGGACACTGAAGCTTTCTTT. Translation gives CASSRGMDTEAFF.

Points on this clone: The germline gene is not matched at one end of the junction; a read error may be the cause. This chain links TRBV5-1 with TRBJ1-2; D call uncertain. There are 12 residues in the CDR3. In germline, CDR1 is SGHRS, CDR2 YFSETQ. CDR3 in amino acids: CASSLVAEEKTF. The CDR3 DNA is TGCGCCAGCAGCTTGGTGGCCGAAGAGAAGACTTTC.

The chain couples TRBV19 to TRBJ1-5; possibly TRBD1 for D (6 bases). CDR1 and CDR2 from the germline V gene are LNHDA and SQIVND (reference sequence). V lost 3 bases and J lost 5, with 14 bases in between. The CDR3 spans 15 residues. The DNA for the CDR3 is TGTGCCAGTAGTATTTCATCCCCAGGGGATCAGCCCCAGCATTTT. It encodes CASSISSPGDQPQHF.

The J gene is TRBJ2-7, the V gene TRBV5-1; 9 bases fit TRBD1. There are 15 residues in the CDR3. V was clipped by 1 base and J by 7 bases; unmatched bases: 9. The V gene's germline CDR1 is SGHRS and CDR2 YFSETQ. The CDR3 DNA reads TGCGCCAGCAGCTTGACAGGGGGCAGCTTGTTGGAGCAGTACTTC. Protein: CASSLTGGSLLEQYF.

The chain uses TRBV29-1 and TRBJ1-1, with TRBD1 identical over 11 bases. J gave up 4 bases and V 7 bases, and 2 bases lay outside the gene matches. The CDR3 is 12 amino acids. The germline gives CDR1 SQVTM, CDR2 ANQGSEA. The CDR3 reads CSGGQGATEAFF. For the CDR3, the DNA is TGCAGCGGTGGACAGGGGGCCACTGAAGCTTTCTTT.

This clone was seen just once. V is TRBV7-6 and J is TRBJ2-1; D remains unclear. V was pared by 1 base and J by 8 bases, with 9 bases between. Germline assignment: CDR1 SGHVS and CDR2 FNYEAQ. The CDR3 contains 13 residues. Here the CDR3 reads CASSLGSGDEQFF. The CDR3 nucleotides read TGTGCCAGCAGCTTAGGTAGTGGAGATGAGCAGTTCTTC.

V gene TRBV12-3 or TRBV12-4 combines with J gene TRBJ1-1; possibly TRBD1 for D (5 bases). V lost 8 bases and J 1 base, leaving 11 bases between the germline ends. The CDR3 loop spans 13 amino acids. CDR3 DNA sequence: TGTGCCAGCGCCGGACACTCGAACACTGAAGCTTTCTTT. Its translation: CASAGHSNTEAFF.

This clone was counted once. J is TRBJ1-1 and V is TRBV12-3 or TRBV12-4; no firm D call. There are 13 residues in the CDR3. V lost 4 bases, J lost 5 bases, and 11 bases lay in between. CDR3 DNA: TGTGCCAGCAGTTCCCGTGGAGGGACTGAAGCTTTCTTT. It is translated as CASSSRGGTEAFF.

This clone has a single count. The rearrangement joins TRBV2 to TRBJ1-5, with D perhaps matching TRBD1 (5 bases). The CDR3 is 17 residues long. Germline V gives CDR1 SNHLY, CDR2 FYNNEI. The ends were cut back, 0 bases at V and 1 base at J, with 13 bases in the middle. CDR3 amino acids: CASSEARGGSSNQPQHF. DNA for the CDR3: TGTGCCAGCAGTGAAGCGCGTGGGGGGTCGAGCAATCAGCCCCAGCATTTT.

The rearrangement uses TRBV4-1 and TRBJ2-7; 11 positions match TRBD1. V shed 3 bases and J 5 bases; nucleotides not matched to a gene: 0. CDR1 MGHRA and CDR2 YSYEKL come from the germline V gene. The CDR3 extends over 13 amino acids. CDR3: CASSQGQGDEQYF. The CDR3 DNA sequence: TGCGCCAGCAGCCAGGGACAGGGGGACGAGCAGTACTTC.

The genes are TRBV7-6 and TRBJ1-3; no reliable D call. Trimming pared 2 bases from V and 0 bases from J, leaving 11 bases between. Germline V gene data show CDR1 as SGHVS and CDR2 as FNYEAQ. This CDR3 has 16 residues. CDR3 region: CASSLLSGPSGNTIYF. In nucleotides, the CDR3 is TGTGCCAGCAGCTTATTAAGCGGTCCCTCTGGAAACACCATATATTTT. Using reference TRBV7-6 and TRBJ1-3 for the parts outside the CDR3, the full variable domain is GAGVSQSPRYKVTKRGQDVALRCDPISGHVSLYWYRQALGQGPEFLTYFNYEAQQDKSGLPNDRFSAERPEGSISTLTIQRTEQRDSAMYRCASSLLSGPSGNTIYFGEGSWLTVV.

The CDR3 region is CASRSHRDNIWSNYGYTF. The CDR3 nucleotides read TGTGCAAGTCGCTCCCACCGGGACAACATCTGGTCTAACTATGGCTACACCTTC. This chain links TRBV12-2 with TRBJ1-2; TRBD1 is taken as the D call from the table, unchecked against the DNA. TRBV12-2 is labeled a pseudogene. The length of the CDR3 is 18 residues.

A word on this clone: The sample contains more than one DNA sequence encoding this CDR3. The chain employs TRBV29-1 and TRBJ2-4, with D possibly being TRBD1 (5 bases). Trimming took off 4 bases at V and 5 bases at J, with 9 bases between the two ends. This CDR3 is 12 amino acids long. CDR1 is SQVTM and CDR2 is ANQGSEA in the germline V gene. For the CDR3, the DNA is TGCAGCGTTGGAACAGGACAAAACATTCAGTACTTC. The encoded protein is CSVGTGQNIQYF.

The V gene is TRBV30, the J gene TRBJ1-2; no definite D call. With 2 bases removed from V and 1 base from J, the gap between germline ends came to 11 bases. CDR1 is GTSNPN and CDR2 is SVGIG in the germline V gene (reference sequence). The CDR3 extends over 14 amino acids. CDR3 residues: CAWSPLVDNYGYTF. For the CDR3, the DNA is TGTGCCTGGAGTCCCCTCGTAGATAACTATGGCTACACCTTC.

The chain recombines TRBV11-1 with TRBJ2-3; TRBD2 might be the D (6 bases). Germline V CDR1 and CDR2: SGHAT, FQDESV (reference sequence). CDR3 length equals 14 residues. V lost 5 bases and J 2 bases, leaving 11 bases between the germline ends. The CDR3 sequence: CASSLGLSTDTQYF. For the CDR3, the DNA is TGTGCCAGCAGCCTGGGACTCTCCACAGATACGCAGTATTTT.